This TCR beta chain was sequenced during a study of identical twins. General observations from the study: Excess sharing between twins was weaker in beta out-of-frame sequences. Modelling approaches yielded underestimates of out-of-frame TCR alpha sharing between monozygotic twins.

TCRdb re-derived calls from the 5' RACE reads in MiXCR, one entry per CDR3 protein. The data show 250,000 to 300,000 distinct CDR3 sequences, with less than 9.5% seen just once and about 7.1% held by the top ten. Points on this clonotype: The antigen is undetermined.

The CDR3 totals 16 residues. Germline-derived CDR1 and CDR2 are MNHEY and SVGEGT. With 6 bases clipped from V and 1 base from J, the junction kept 8 bases outside the gene matches. The same sample was also studied in work on yellow fever vaccine responses in identical twins.

The material sequenced was CD8+ T cells sorted from blood. V gene TRBV6-2 or TRBV6-3 combines with J gene TRBJ2-2, with TRBD1 identical over 7 bases. The TCR comes from a woman younger than 30 in good health. CDR3 nucleotide sequence: TGTGCCAGCAGCCTGAGACAGGGTGAGAACACCGGGGAGCTGTTTTTT. This translates into CASSLRQGENTGELFF.